The 10 T cell receptor beta chains given below trace back to one sample, sequenced in a study of cytomegalovirus exposure and HLA in healthy donors (dated by TCRdb to 2015 to 2018). Libraries were prepared through the immunoSEQ multiplex PCR assay. Not all clones reach the TCRdb copy of this immuneACCESS table, which keeps in-frame sequences only. Checked studies attribute under half of the gap to unresolved V genes and leave the rest unexplained. For this sample the table gives about 180,000 clones, of which around nine tenths were detected only once. Approximately 2.5% of the sample comes from the top ten. Sequencing input: PBMCs. All receptors come from a man aged 18 to 29 in good health and CMV-seropositive.

The chain recombines TRBV11-2 with TRBJ1-1; D remains unclear. Germline values: CDR1 SGHAT, CDR2 FQNNGV. The CDR3 covers 12 residues. V shed 5 bases and J shed 5 bases, with 9 bases lying between them. The CDR3 DNA is TGTGCCAGCAGCCTAACTTGGACTGAAGCTTTCTTT. Its translation: CASSLTWTEAFF.

The chain recombines TRBV9 with TRBJ2-1, with 9 bases that match TRBD2. J lost 9 bases, V lost 6 bases, and 13 bases had no gene match. From germline, CDR1 is SGDLS and CDR2 YYNGEE. This CDR3 is 15 amino acids long. The CDR3 nucleotides read TGTGCCAGCACCATTCGGGCTAGCGGGGAGGGTGAGCAGTTCTTC. This gives the protein CASTIRASGEGEQFF.

The genes are TRBV29-1 and TRBJ1-5; no clear D gene. The germline V and J ends were trimmed by 4 bases and 3 bases, with 10 bases remaining between them. This CDR3 has 13 residues. CDR1 SQVTM and CDR2 ANQGSEA come from the germline V gene. CDR3 nucleotides: TGCAGCGTTGTGGTACACCTCAATCAGCCCCAGCATTTT. It yields the protein CSVVVHLNQPQHF.

This clone occurred once. V gene TRBV6-1 combines with J gene TRBJ1-5, with D unresolved. This CDR3 has 15 residues. Per germline, CDR1 MNHNS and CDR2 SASEGT. Between the trimmed V and J ends, which lost 6 bases and 2 bases, there was a span of 14 bases. CDR3 region: CASSLERNGNQPQHF. The CDR3 coding sequence is TGTGCCAGCAGCCTCGAGCGAAATGGCAATCAGCCCCAGCATTTT.

This chain uses TRBV5-4 with TRBJ2-1; TRBD2 matches at 11 bases. The germline V gene has CDR1 SGHNT and CDR2 YYREEE (reference sequence). Germline trimming cut 0 bases from V and 0 bases from J; bases unmatched to any gene: 5. The CDR3 totals 18 residues. The CDR3 DNA sequence: TGTGCCAGCAGCTTGGCCCTTAGCGGGAGGGGCTCCTACAATGAGCAGTTCTTC. Its translation: CASSLALSGRGSYNEQFF.

This rearrangement joins TRBV4-2 to TRBJ1-4, with 8 nucleotides matching TRBD1. CDR3 length: 16 residues. V was clipped by 4 bases and J by 7 bases; unmatched bases: 11. Germline CDR1 reads LGHNA; CDR2 reads YNFKEQ. CDR3 DNA sequence: TGTGCCAGCAGCCCCTCTGACTGGACAGGGACTGAAAAACTGTTTTTT. The encoded protein is CASSPSDWTGTEKLFF.

The chain links TRBV29-1 to TRBJ2-2, with 7 nucleotides matching TRBD1. Germline V gene sequence: CDR1 SQVTM, CDR2 ANQGSEA. V lost 1 base and J lost 0; bases outside the gene matches: 2. CDR3 size: 15 residues. The CDR3 reads CSVEVGTANTGELFF. The CDR3 region has the DNA TGCAGCGTTGAAGTGGGGACAGCGAACACCGGGGAGCTGTTTTTT.

In its sample, this clone was seen once. It is unclear where the CDR3 begins or ends on the DNA, so no DNA is shown, and the CDR3 is as TCRdb lists it. The chain carries TRBV6-5 and TRBJ1-2; the table's D call, TRBD1, has no DNA check behind it. The CDR3 region is 11 residues in length, termini included. Germline V gives CDR1 MNHEY, CDR2 SVGAGI. The CDR3 spells CASSFGSGITF.

The chain has TRBV9 and TRBJ2-3; TRBD2 agrees at 8 bases. This CDR3 comprises 15 residues. CDR1 SGDLS and CDR2 YYNGEE come from the germline V gene. The V and J ends lost 1 base and 6 bases, in that order; junction bases with no gene match: 7. CDR3 amino acids: CASSVNGRASDTQYF. CDR3 in DNA: TGTGCCAGCAGCGTAAACGGGAGGGCCTCGGATACGCAGTATTTT.

This rearrangement joins TRBV29-1 to TRBJ2-7, with 11 positions matching TRBD2. The CDR3 sequence is 17 residues long. After removal of 1 base from V and 0 bases from J, the junction contained 8 bases not matched to a gene. Germline assignment: CDR1 SQVTM and CDR2 ANQGSEA. As DNA, the CDR3 is TGCAGCGTTGAAGGGCTAGCGGGAGGCGGGAGCTCCTACGAGCAGTACTTC. Translated: CSVEGLAGGGSSYEQYF.